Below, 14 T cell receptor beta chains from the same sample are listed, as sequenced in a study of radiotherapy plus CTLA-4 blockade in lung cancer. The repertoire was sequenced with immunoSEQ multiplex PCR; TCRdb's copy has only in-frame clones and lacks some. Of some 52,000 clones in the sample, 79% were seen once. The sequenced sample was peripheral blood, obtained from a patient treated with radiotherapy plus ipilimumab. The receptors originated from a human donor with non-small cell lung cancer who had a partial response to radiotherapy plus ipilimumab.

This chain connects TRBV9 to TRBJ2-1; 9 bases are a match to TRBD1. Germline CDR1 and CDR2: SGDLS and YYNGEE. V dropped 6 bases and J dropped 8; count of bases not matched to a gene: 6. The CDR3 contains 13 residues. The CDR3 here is CASTGQGRDEQFF. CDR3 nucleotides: TGTGCCAGCACCGGACAGGGGAGGGATGAGCAGTTCTTC.

The CDR3 region has the DNA TGCGCCAGCAGCGTCCGACAGGGCCAAGAGACCCAGTACTTC. Its translation: CASSVRQGQETQYF. The V gene is TRBV5-1, the J gene TRBJ2-5; 7 bases are shared with TRBD1. Trimming cost V 4 bases and J 1 base; bases outside gene matches: 4. The CDR3 loop spans 14 amino acids. CDR1 and CDR2 from the germline V gene are SGHRS and YFSETQ.

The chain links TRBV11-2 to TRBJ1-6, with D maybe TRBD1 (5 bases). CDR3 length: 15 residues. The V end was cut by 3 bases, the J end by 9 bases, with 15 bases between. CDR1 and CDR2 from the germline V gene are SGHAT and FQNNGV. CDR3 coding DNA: TGTGCCAGCAGCTTGGGGGGAGTACCCTTTTCACCCCTCCACTTT. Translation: CASSLGGVPFSPLHF.

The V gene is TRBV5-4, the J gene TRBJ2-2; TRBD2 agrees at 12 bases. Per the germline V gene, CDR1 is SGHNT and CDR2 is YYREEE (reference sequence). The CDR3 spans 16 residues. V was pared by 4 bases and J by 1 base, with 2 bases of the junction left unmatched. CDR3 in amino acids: CASSLLAGGNTGELFF. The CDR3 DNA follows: TGTGCCAGCAGCCTACTAGCGGGGGGGAACACCGGGGAGCTGTTTTTT.

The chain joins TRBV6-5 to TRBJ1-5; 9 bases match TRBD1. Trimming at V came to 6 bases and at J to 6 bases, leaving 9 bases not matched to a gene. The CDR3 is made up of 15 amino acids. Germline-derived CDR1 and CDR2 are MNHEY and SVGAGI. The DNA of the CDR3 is TGTGCCAGCAGCCCGGGACAGGGTTTTAGTCAGCCCCAGCATTTT. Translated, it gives CASSPGQGFSQPQHF.

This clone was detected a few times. The CDR3 coding sequence is TGCGCCAGCAGTGGTGGGGCTGCGAACACTGAAGCTTTCTTT. Its protein product is CASSGGAANTEAFF. The rearrangement uses TRBV10-1 and TRBJ1-1, with D perhaps matching TRBD1 (5 bases). Germline V gene lookup returns CDR1 WNHNN and CDR2 SYGVQD (reference sequence). The CDR3 is 14 amino acids. V was trimmed by 4 bases and J by 1 base, leaving 10 bases between them.

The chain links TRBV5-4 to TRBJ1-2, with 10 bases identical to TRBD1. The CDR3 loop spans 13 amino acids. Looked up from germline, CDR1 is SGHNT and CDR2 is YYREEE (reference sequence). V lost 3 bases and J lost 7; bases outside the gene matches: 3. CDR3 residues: CASSSDRGLGYTF. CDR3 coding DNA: TGTGCCAGCAGCTCCGACAGGGGGCTTGGCTACACCTTC. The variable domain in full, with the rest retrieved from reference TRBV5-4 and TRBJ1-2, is ETGVTQSPTHLIKTRGQQVTLRCSSQSGHNTVSWYQQALGQGPQFIFQYYREEENGRGNFPPRFSGLQFPNYSSELNVNALELDDSALYLCASSSDRGLGYTFGSGTRLTVV.

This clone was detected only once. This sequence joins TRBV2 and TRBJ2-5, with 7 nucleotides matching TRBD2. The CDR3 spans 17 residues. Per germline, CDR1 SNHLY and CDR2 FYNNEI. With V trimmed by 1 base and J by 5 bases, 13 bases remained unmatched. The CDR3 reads CASSEDQPGAGRETQYF. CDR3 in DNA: TGTGCCAGCAGTGAAGACCAACCCGGGGCCGGGAGGGAGACCCAGTACTTC.

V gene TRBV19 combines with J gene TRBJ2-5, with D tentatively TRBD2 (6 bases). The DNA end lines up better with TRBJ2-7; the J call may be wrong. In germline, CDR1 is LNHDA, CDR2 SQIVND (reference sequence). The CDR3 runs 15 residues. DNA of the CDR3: TGTGCCAGTAGTCCCCTGGGGGGACGTGCCTACGAGCAGTACTTC. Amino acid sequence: CASSPLGGRAYEQYF.

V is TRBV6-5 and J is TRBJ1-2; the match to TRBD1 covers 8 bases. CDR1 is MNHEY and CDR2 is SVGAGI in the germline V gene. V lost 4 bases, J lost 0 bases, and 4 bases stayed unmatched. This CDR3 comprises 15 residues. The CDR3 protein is CASSSRDRSNYGYTF. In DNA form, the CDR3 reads TGTGCCAGCAGTTCCAGGGACAGGTCTAACTATGGCTACACCTTC.

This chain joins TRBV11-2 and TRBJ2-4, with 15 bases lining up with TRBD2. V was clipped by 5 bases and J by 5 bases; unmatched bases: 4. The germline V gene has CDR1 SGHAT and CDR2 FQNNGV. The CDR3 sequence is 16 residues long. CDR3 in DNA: TGTGCCAGCAGCCCTGGACTAGCGGGGGGGGAAAACATTCAGTACTTC. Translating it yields CASSPGLAGGENIQYF.

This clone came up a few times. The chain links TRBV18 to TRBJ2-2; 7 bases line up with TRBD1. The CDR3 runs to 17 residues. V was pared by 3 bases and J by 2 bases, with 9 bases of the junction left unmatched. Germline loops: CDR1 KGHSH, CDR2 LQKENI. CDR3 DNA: TGTGCCAGCTCACCCCCTGACGGGACAGTTAACACCGGGGAGCTGTTTTTT. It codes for CASSPPDGTVNTGELFF.

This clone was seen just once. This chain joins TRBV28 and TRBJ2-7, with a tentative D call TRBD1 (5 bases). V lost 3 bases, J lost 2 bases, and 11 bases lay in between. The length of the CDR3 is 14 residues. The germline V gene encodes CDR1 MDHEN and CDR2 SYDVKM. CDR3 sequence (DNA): TGTGCCAGCAGTTTCGCAGGGCCCACCTACGAGCAGTACTTC. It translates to CASSFAGPTYEQYF.

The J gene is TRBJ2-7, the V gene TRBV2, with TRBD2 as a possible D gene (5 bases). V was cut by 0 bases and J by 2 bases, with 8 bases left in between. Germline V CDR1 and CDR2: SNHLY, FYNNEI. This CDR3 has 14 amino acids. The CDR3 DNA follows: TGTGCCAGCAGTGAAGCTCTGCGGGCCTACGAGCAGTACTTC. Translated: CASSEALRAYEQYF. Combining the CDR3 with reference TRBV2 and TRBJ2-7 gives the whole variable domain EPEVTQTPSHQVTQMGQEVILRCVPISNHLYFYWYRQILGQKVEFLVSFYNNEISEKSEIFDDQFSVERPDGSNFTLKIRSTKLEDSAMYFCASSEALRAYEQYFGPGTRLTVT.